This TCR beta chain is from a study of cytotoxic CD8 clonotypes in ibrutinib-treated CLL. From germline, CDR1 is MDHEN and CDR2 SYDVKM. CDR3 length: 11 amino acids. With 6 bases removed from V and 5 bases from J, the gap between germline ends came to 5 bases. The protocol was immunoSEQ multiplex PCR, while the TCRdb copy is restricted to in-frame clones and leaves out a portion. The sample consists of more than 200,000 clones, 70% of them appearing once. The sequence came from a human donor with chronic lymphocytic leukemia. This specimen consisted of PBMCs, obtained after 12 months of ibrutinib treatment. The chain links TRBV28 to TRBJ1-5; D unclear. The CDR3 sequence is CASSSDQPQHF. In DNA, the CDR3 is TGTGCCAGCAGCTCAGATCAGCCCCAGCATTTT.